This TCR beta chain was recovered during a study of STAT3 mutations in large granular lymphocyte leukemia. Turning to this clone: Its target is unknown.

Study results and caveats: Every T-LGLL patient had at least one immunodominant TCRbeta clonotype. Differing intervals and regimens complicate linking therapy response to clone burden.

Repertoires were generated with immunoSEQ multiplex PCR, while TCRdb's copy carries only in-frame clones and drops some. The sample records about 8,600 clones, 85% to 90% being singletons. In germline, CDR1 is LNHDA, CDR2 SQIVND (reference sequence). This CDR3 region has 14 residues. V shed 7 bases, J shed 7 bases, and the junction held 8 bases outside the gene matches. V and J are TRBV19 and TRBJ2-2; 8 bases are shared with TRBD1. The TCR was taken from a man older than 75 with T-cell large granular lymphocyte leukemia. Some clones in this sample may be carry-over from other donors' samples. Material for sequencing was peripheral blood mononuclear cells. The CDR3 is CASNTQGAIGELFF. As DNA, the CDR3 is TGTGCCAGTAATACCCAGGGGGCAATCGGGGAGCTGTTTTTT.